A single sample is the source of the 28 T cell receptor beta chains below, sequenced in a study of immune heterogeneity within non-small cell lung tumors. In a multiplex PCR, 32 V and 13 J primers amplified TCR beta CDR3. TCRdb reanalysed the multiplex PCR reads using MiXCR and keeps one entry per CDR3 protein. The profile covers about 11,000 distinct CDR3 sequences, with more than 25% appearing a single time and roughly a fifth taken by the ten largest. Samples each supplied about 600 ng of bulk tumor genomic DNA as template. Several far-apart biopsies were taken per primary tumor during surgery. Undergoing curative surgery were patients whose non-small cell lung cancer was untreated and newly diagnosed. Source material: lung tumor tissue. These receptors were collected from a woman between 45 and 60 years old with non-small cell lung cancer.

In its sample, this clonotype is medium-sized. V usage is TRBV2 and J usage is TRBJ1-1, with TRBD1 as a possible D gene (6 bases). This CDR3 is 13 amino acids long. With 7 bases removed from V and 0 bases from J, the gap between germline ends came to 9 bases. Germline-derived CDR1 and CDR2 are SNHLY and FYNNEI. In DNA, the CDR3 is TGTGCCAGCAATGGACAGATGAACACTGAAGCTTTCTTT. Translation gives CASNGQMNTEAFF.

This clonotype was seen only a few times. This sequence joins TRBV3-1 and TRBJ2-3; D not resolved. This CDR3 comprises 13 residues. Germline CDR1 and CDR2: LGHDT and YNNKEL (reference sequence). Trimming removed 0 bases at V and 3 bases at J, with 4 bases between. CDR3 residues: CASSQDGTDTQYF. CDR3 sequence (DNA): TGTGCCAGCAGCCAAGACGGAACAGATACGCAGTATTTT.

By its share, this clonotype is medium-sized. V is TRBV10-3 and J is TRBJ1-5; D remains ambiguous. Germline CDR1 reads ENHRY; CDR2 reads SYGVKD. Trimming removed 5 bases from V and 2 bases from J, with 7 bases in between. The CDR3 runs 13 residues. The CDR3 region has the DNA TGTGCCATCAGTACAGCGGGCAATCAGCCCCAGCATTTT. Its translation is CAISTAGNQPQHF.

There are many counts of this clonotype. The chain combines TRBV4-2 with TRBJ1-4; D is possibly TRBD1 (6 bases). Trimming took off 5 bases at V and 4 bases at J, with 14 bases between the two ends. This CDR3 is 15 amino acids long. Germline loops: CDR1 LGHNA, CDR2 YNFKEQ. CDR3 in amino acids: CASSSRTDGNEKLFF. The CDR3 bases are TGTGCCAGCAGCTCCCGGACAGACGGTAATGAAAAACTGTTTTTT.

Details on this clonotype: The germline gene is not matched at one end of the junction; a read error may be the cause. This chain uses TRBV28 with TRBJ2-3; TRBD2 might be the D (5 bases). The CDR3 runs 14 residues. The germline V gene has CDR1 MDHEN and CDR2 SYDVKM. The CDR3 region is CASILTGVGDTQYF. As DNA, the CDR3 is TGTGCCAGCATTTTAACCGGGGTTGGGGATACGCAGTATTTT.

This chain uses TRBV18 with TRBJ1-3; D not resolved. The CDR3 contains 15 residues. Germline V lookup: CDR1 KGHSH, CDR2 LQKENI. Trimming left V 0 bases short and J 2 bases short, with 8 bases between. The CDR3: CASSPPLTAGNTIYF. CDR3 DNA: TGTGCCAGCTCACCACCGTTGACGGCTGGAAACACCATATATTTT. Full variable domain (rest looked up from reference TRBV18 and TRBJ1-3): NAGVMQNPRHLVRRRGQEARLRCSPMKGHSHVYWYRQLPEEGLKFMVYLQKENIIDESGMPKERFSAEFPKEGPSILRIQQVVRGDSAAYFCASSPPLTAGNTIYFGEGSWLTVV.

This clonotype occurred many times. This chain joins TRBV11-2 and TRBJ1-2; TRBD1 matches 9 bases. The CDR3 runs 12 residues. Germline V gene data show CDR1 as SGHAT and CDR2 as FQNNGV. V lost 5 bases, J lost 6 bases, and 1 base stayed unmatched. CDR3 protein: CASSRDRDGYTF. For the CDR3, the DNA is TGTGCCAGCAGCCGGGACAGGGATGGCTACACCTTC.

Points on this clonotype: At one end the junction does not follow the germline gene, possibly because of a read error. The J gene is TRBJ2-1, the V gene TRBV25-1; D is ambiguous. The germline V gene encodes CDR1 MGHDK and CDR2 SYGVNS. There are 12 residues in the CDR3. The CDR3 region is CASTRLYNERFF. DNA for the CDR3: TGTGCCAGCACCCGTCTTTACAATGAGCGGTTCTTC.

This clonotype was seen many times. This chain connects TRBV7-8 to TRBJ2-7, with 11 bases fitting TRBD2. The CDR3 spans 15 residues. The V and J ends lost 5 bases and 6 bases, in that order; junction bases with no gene match: 9. In germline, CDR1 is SGHVS, CDR2 FQNEAQ. CDR3: CASSIVSGRAGEQYF. The CDR3 nucleotides read TGTGCCAGCAGCATAGTTAGCGGGAGGGCCGGCGAGCAGTACTTC.

At least ten counts were recorded for this clonotype. The V call is TRBV20-1, the J call TRBJ2-7, with 10 bases that match TRBD2. This CDR3 is built from 19 residues. Trimming cost V 0 bases and J 4 bases; bases outside gene matches: 18. CDR1 DFQATT and CDR2 SNEGSKA come from the germline V gene (reference sequence). In DNA form, the CDR3 reads TGCAGTGCTAGAGATCGAACCCCAGGTCTAGCGGGGGCATGGTACGAGCAGTACTTC. It translates to CSARDRTPGLAGAWYEQYF.

The rearrangement uses TRBV7-9 and TRBJ2-2; a possible D gene is TRBD1 (6 bases). Germline CDR1 and CDR2: SEHNR and FQNEAQ (reference sequence). V lost 5 bases to trimming and J lost 5 bases, with 12 bases between them. This CDR3 region has 14 residues. The CDR3: CASSRLTGTGELFF. In DNA, the CDR3 is TGTGCCAGCAGCAGACTCACAGGGACCGGGGAGCTGTTTTTT.

The chain recombines TRBV5-4 with TRBJ2-2; the match to TRBD2 covers 7 bases. The CDR3 runs to 16 residues. Trimming at V came to 3 bases and at J to 4 bases, leaving 9 bases not matched to a gene. Germline V gene sequence: CDR1 SGHNT, CDR2 YYREEE (reference sequence). CDR3 loop: CASSWGGTSTTGELFF. The CDR3 DNA reads as TGTGCCAGCAGCTGGGGGGGAACTTCCACCACCGGGGAGCTGTTTTTT.

This clonotype was recorded many times. CDR3 sequence (DNA): TGTGCCAGTAGTCTTACGTTTGGTGGTTCCTACGAGCAGTACTTC. It yields the protein CASSLTFGGSYEQYF. The chain links TRBV19 to TRBJ2-7, with D unresolved. The CDR3 has 15 amino acids. Germline lookup yields CDR1 LNHDA and CDR2 SQIVND (reference sequence). Trimming cost V 5 bases and J 1 base, with 15 bases left between them.

This clonotype is labeled as medium-sized (0.01 to 0.1%). The genes are TRBV2 and TRBJ1-1; no firm D call. The V and J ends lost 4 bases and 1 base respectively, with 7 bases between them. The CDR3 has 13 residues. CDR1 and CDR2 (germline): SNHLY, FYNNEI. CDR3 in amino acids: CASSVWGNTEAFF. The CDR3 DNA is TGTGCCAGCAGTGTTTGGGGGAACACTGAAGCTTTCTTT.

Comment on this clonotype: A much larger clone is a single base away; this may be a read error. The chain links TRBV6-2 or TRBV6-3 to TRBJ2-4; D unresolved. V lost 7 bases, J lost 0 bases, and 13 bases lay in between. Germline V gene lookup returns CDR1 MNHEY and CDR2 SVGEGT. CDR3 length equals 15 residues. The CDR3 DNA sequence: TGTGCCAGCACTTCCCTAGGGAAAGCCAAAAACATTCAGTACTTC. This sequence encodes CASTSLGKAKNIQYF.

This clonotype was seen ten or more times. The rearrangement uses TRBV11-3 and TRBJ2-3; D uncertain. The V gene lost 5 bases and the J gene lost 3 bases, with 9 bases spanning the gap. The germline CDR1 and CDR2 sequences are SGHNT and YENEEA. The CDR3 totals 13 residues. The DNA of the CDR3 is TGTGCCAGCAGCCCCCAACCGACAGATACGCAGTATTTT. As protein: CASSPQPTDTQYF.

This clonotype was seen many times. The genes are TRBV5-1 and TRBJ2-7; D unclear. V gave up 4 bases and J gave up 6 bases, with 17 bases separating them. The CDR3 covers 14 residues. Per the germline V gene, CDR1 is SGHRS and CDR2 is YFSETQ. DNA for the CDR3: TGCGCCAGCAGCCCCGCCCTTGGCACAAGCGAGCAGTACTTC. It codes for CASSPALGTSEQYF.

The J gene is TRBJ2-7, the V gene TRBV6-2 or TRBV6-3; D is ambiguous. With 0 bases removed from V and 2 bases from J, the gap between germline ends came to 11 bases. The CDR3 has 15 residues. CDR1 is MNHEY, CDR2 SVGEGT, per germline. The CDR3 bases are TGTGCCAGCAGTTACTCTGCGAGCGCCACCTACGAGCAGTACTTC. It is translated as CASSYSASATYEQYF.

The chain carries TRBV30 and TRBJ1-1; D not certain. Germline assignment: CDR1 GTSNPN and CDR2 SVGIG (reference sequence). There are 11 residues in the CDR3. Deletions cut 2 bases from V and 6 bases from J, with 7 bases between. The CDR3 bases are TGTGCCTGGAGTACCGAGGCTGAAGCTTTCTTT. Encoded protein: CAWSTEAEAFF. Full variable domain (rest looked up from reference TRBV30 and TRBJ1-1): SQTIHQWPATLVQPVGSPLSLECTVEGTSNPNLYWYRQAAGRGLQLLFYSVGIGQISSEVPQNLSASRPQDRQFILSSKKLLLSDSGFYLCAWSTEAEAFFGQGTRLTVV.

This clonotype is judged medium-sized (0.01 to 0.1%). CDR3 DNA: TGTGCCAGCAGCTCCCGAGGACCCGGACAGGGGGAACCCCAGCATTTT. This codes for CASSSRGPGQGEPQHF. The J gene is TRBJ1-5, the V gene TRBV7-2; 10 bases map to TRBD1. J was trimmed by 10 bases and V by 4 bases; bases with no gene match: 13. This CDR3 contains 16 residues. Germline V gene sequence: CDR1 SGHTA, CDR2 FQGNSA.

In this sample, this clonotype turned up many times. This may be a read error, as it is one base from a much larger clone. The CDR3 DNA follows: TGTGCCAGCAGTGTTTGGGCGAACACTGAAGCTTTCTTT. This encodes CASSVWANTEAFF. V is TRBV2 and J is TRBJ1-1; unclear D gene. V shed 4 bases and J shed 1 base, with 7 bases lying between them. This CDR3 is built from 13 residues. Looked up from germline, CDR1 is SNHLY and CDR2 is FYNNEI.

By sample share, this clonotype is medium-sized. CDR3 nucleotides: TGTGCCAGCAGTGACGACAGGGGCCGCACAGATACGCAGTATTTT. Protein sequence: CASSDDRGRTDTQYF. The V call is TRBV2, the J call TRBJ2-3; 8 bases fit TRBD1. In germline, CDR1 is SNHLY, CDR2 FYNNEI. V gave up 3 bases and J gave up 1 base; unmatched junction bases: 3. The CDR3 is 15 amino acids.

This sequence joins TRBV10-1 and TRBJ2-2; D not certain. CDR3 size: 14 residues. Per germline, CDR1 WNHNN and CDR2 SYGVQD (reference sequence). V gave up 5 bases and J gave up 5 bases, with 12 bases separating them. As DNA, the CDR3 is TGCGCCAGCAGTCCGGACGTAACGACCGGGGAGCTGTTTTTT. Protein sequence: CASSPDVTTGELFF.

The chain uses TRBV5-4 and TRBJ2-2; no clear D gene. V was cut by 1 base and J by 3 bases, with 1 base left in between. Germline V gene lookup returns CDR1 SGHNT and CDR2 YYREEE (reference sequence). This CDR3 is 12 amino acids long. The CDR3 loop reads CASSLYTGELFF. In nucleotides, the CDR3 is TGTGCCAGCAGCTTGTACACCGGGGAGCTGTTTTTT.

This clonotype was seen just once. A much larger clone lies one base from this, so it may be a read error. The chain joins TRBV6-2 or TRBV6-3 to TRBJ2-4; D unclear. The CDR3 extends over 15 amino acids. V shed 4 bases and J shed 2 bases, with 12 bases lying between them. Germline V gene lookup returns CDR1 MNHEY and CDR2 SVGEGT. CDR3 bases: TGTGCCAGCAGTTCCCTAGGGAAATCCAAAAACATTCAGTACTTC. This encodes CASSSLGKSKNIQYF.

This clonotype rates as medium-sized. This rearrangement joins TRBV20-1 to TRBJ2-7; TRBD2 might be the D (7 bases). Per germline, CDR1 DFQATT and CDR2 SNEGSKA (reference sequence). The CDR3 contains 14 residues. The V gene lost 5 bases and the J gene lost 0 bases, with 14 bases spanning the gap. This CDR3 is CSALGGRYSYEQYF. The CDR3, as DNA: TGCAGTGCTCTGGGGGGGCGGTACTCCTACGAGCAGTACTTC.

This chain links TRBV2 with TRBJ2-1; 10 positions match TRBD2. Looked up from germline, CDR1 is SNHLY and CDR2 is FYNNEI. The CDR3 contains 13 residues. Trimming at V came to 4 bases and at J to 10 bases, leaving 4 bases not matched to a gene. In nucleotides, the CDR3 is TGTGCCAGCAGTGCGGGACTAGCGTCAGAGCAGTTCTTC. Amino acids: CASSAGLASEQFF.

The genes are TRBV6-2 or TRBV6-3 and TRBJ2-5; 8 bases align to TRBD2. The CDR3 runs 18 residues. Trimming took 0 bases from V and 5 from J; bases not matched to a gene: 14. Looked up from germline, CDR1 is MNHEY and CDR2 is SVGEGT. CDR3 sequence: CASSYSKMDLAGYETQYF. As DNA, the CDR3 is TGTGCCAGCAGTTACTCGAAGATGGATCTAGCGGGCTATGAGACCCAGTACTTC.